The TCR beta chain under discussion was sequenced for a study of cytomegalovirus exposure and HLA in healthy donors. As for the study in general: Previous work identified 120 million or so unique TCR beta sequences from some 170 million T cells. Study-level findings and limits: Later work found that TCR association rates differed between HLA loci; DRB1 had the most and HLA-C the fewest. CMV serostatus was the only recorded immune exposure for donors.

Despite likely unrecorded immune exposures, the donors were nominally healthy at the time of sampling. Comments on this clone: The antigen is not known.

In the PCR, 60 Vbeta and 13 Jbeta primers were used. The data were produced by immunoSEQ multiplex PCR, yet TCRdb's version contains in-frame clones alone and is incomplete. Of 100,000 to 150,000 clones listed, around 78% are singletons. The origin of this receptor is a man younger than 35 in good health and CMV-seropositive. Sample: PBMCs.

The CDR3 DNA reads as TGTGCCATCAGTGAGTCCCCGGGGGGCCTGAAGACCCAGTACTTC. It yields the protein CAISESPGGLKTQYF. This chain joins TRBV10-3 and TRBJ2-5; perhaps TRBD2 as D (7 bases). The V gene lost 0 bases and the J gene lost 6 bases, with 14 bases spanning the gap. The CDR3 contains 15 residues. Looked up from germline, CDR1 is ENHRY and CDR2 is SYGVKD.